A selection of T cell receptor beta chains follows, all from one sample in a study of early T cells in non-severe SARS-CoV-2 infection. Using its own MiXCR run on the 5' RACE reads, TCRdb lists one record per CDR3 protein. The table records under 60,000 distinct CDR3 sequences, roughly 13% of them present only once. The source material was whole blood. All receptors derive from an adult who was a healthcare worker with PCR-confirmed SARS-CoV-2 infection or an uninfected control (not recorded which). CDR3s include the opening cysteine and the closing phenylalanine or tryptophan. D genes are given only for firm matches. Clone size is not always given. Where it is, it says once, few, many or a class for expanded clones.

many | TRBJ1-1 | TRBV6-5 | TRBD1 | TGTGCCAGCAGTATTCACAGGGGAAACACTGAAGCTTTCTTT | CASSIHRGNTEAFF
many | TRBJ1-4 | TRBV12-3/TRBV12-4 | . | TGTGCCAGCAGTTTAGCGCTAAATAGGGTGGGCGAAAAACTGTTTTTT | CASSLALNRVGEKLFF
many | TRBJ1-1 | TRBV6-1 | . | TGTGCCAGCAGTGCCATACAGGACCGCACTGAAGCTTTCTTT | CASSAIQDRTEAFF
. | TRBJ1-1 | TRBV7-9 | . | TGTGCCAGCAGCTTAGAGGTCGGACAGCTCGCTGAAGCTTTCTTT | CASSLEVGQLAEAFF
many | TRBJ2-6 | TRBV30 | . | TGTGCCTGGAGTGTACCAGGGACTGGGGCCAACGTCCTGACTTTC | CAWSVPGTGANVLTF
many | TRBJ1-2 | TRBV7-6 | TRBD1 | TGTGCCAGCAGCTCAACGACAGGGACGTATGGCTACACCTTC | CASSSTTGTYGYTF
many | TRBJ2-1 | TRBV7-9 | TRBD2 | TGTGCCAGCAGCTCTCTAGCGGGGGGACCCTACAATGAGCAGTTCTTC | CASSSLAGGPYNEQFF
. | TRBJ2-5 | TRBV5-1 | TRBD1 | TGCGCCAGCAGCGGTACAGGGGGCCGGGGAGAGACCCAGTACTTC | CASSGTGGRGETQYF
many | TRBJ2-7 | TRBV30 | . | TGTGCCTGGAGTGTTGTCCGGGAGTCCGAGCAGTACTTC | CAWSVVRESEQYF
. | TRBJ1-2 | TRBV5-1 | . | TGCGCCAGCAGCTTGGAGACTTATGGCTACACCTTC | CASSLETYGYTF
many | TRBJ1-5 | TRBV20-1 | TRBD1 | TGCAGTGCTAGGCCCCGTGACAGGGGGCTTAATCAGCCCCAGCATTTT | CSARPRDRGLNQPQHF
few | TRBJ2-1 | TRBV7-2 | . | TGTGCCAGCAGCGTGATTTACAATGAGCAGTTCTTC | CASSVIYNEQFF
many | TRBJ2-3 | TRBV20-1 | TRBD2 | TGCAGTGCTAGAGATCTAGCGGGAATTCTCACAGATACGCAGTATTTT | CSARDLAGILTDTQYF
many | TRBJ2-7 | TRBV7-6 | . | TGTGCCAGCAGCTTAAATGCCTACGAGCAGTACTTC | CASSLNAYEQYF
many | TRBJ1-1 | TRBV7-9 | TRBD1 | TGTGCCAGCGACCGTGGCCAGGGGGCTTCGAACACTGAAGCTTTCTTT | CASDRGQGASNTEAFF
few | TRBJ1-1 | TRBV6-2/TRBV6-3 | . | TGTGCCAGCAGTTTTGGTTGGGGACGGAGTGAAGCTTTCTTT | CASSFGWGRSEAFF
medium-sized | TRBJ2-7 | TRBV6-6 | . | TGTGCCAGCAGTCCGTCCTCCTACGAGCAGTACTTC | CASSPSSYEQYF
many | TRBJ1-2 | TRBV4-1 | TRBD1 | TGCGCCAGCAGCCAAGAAGTAACAGGGGGCTATGGCTACACCTTC | CASSQEVTGGYGYTF
many | TRBJ2-7 | TRBV7-2 | . | TGTGCCAGCAGCTCCGACAGATACTACGAGCAGTACTTC | CASSSDRYYEQYF
many | TRBJ1-1 | TRBV18 | . | TGTGCCAGCTCACCAGGTCTCGTACCTGAAGCTTTCTTT | CASSPGLVPEAFF
. | TRBJ2-7 | TRBV5-4 | TRBD1 | TGTGCCAGCAGCCCGGACAGGAATTACGAGCAGTACTTC | CASSPDRNYEQYF